Reported below is one T cell receptor beta chain. The antigen is not known. V lost 5 bases to trimming and J lost 3 bases, with 19 bases between them. Looked up from germline, CDR1 is SEHNR and CDR2 is FQNEAQ (reference sequence). The CDR3 contains 16 residues. This specimen belongs to a study of cytomegalovirus exposure and HLA in healthy donors. General study results and limits: Diagnosis of cytomegalovirus status made by the classifier reportedly showed high specificity and sensitivity. The later analysis indicated that the majority of CMV-associated TCR beta chains appeared HLA-restricted.

The PCR employed 60 Vbeta primers together with 13 Jbeta primers. The assay was immunoSEQ multiplex PCR, and TCRdb's table has in-frame clones only and misses some. The data contain 150,000 to 200,000 clones, around 88% of them singletons. Each of the donors was a healthy bone marrow donor. The TCR was taken from a woman between 18 and 29 years old in good health and CMV-seronegative. The sample was PBMCs. This chain links TRBV7-9 with TRBJ1-2; possibly TRBD1 for D (5 bases). CDR3 loop: CASSLDTPGLDYGYTF. The CDR3 DNA sequence: TGTGCCAGCAGCCTCGACACACCGGGACTAGACTATGGCTACACCTTC.